Following are 4 T cell receptor beta chains from one sample sequenced in a study of cytotoxic CD8 clonotypes in ibrutinib-treated CLL. Clones were sequenced by immunoSEQ multiplex PCR, and TCRdb holds only the in-frame ones, with some missing. The sample lists approximately 190,000 clones; just over 70% were seen once. The source material was PBMCs, sampled after 12 months of ibrutinib treatment. These TCRs come from a human donor with chronic lymphocytic leukemia.

The chain carries TRBV11-3 and TRBJ1-1; maybe TRBD1 (6 bases). V lost 2 bases and J lost 5, with 12 bases in between. Germline V gene sequence: CDR1 SGHNT, CDR2 YENEEA. The CDR3 spans 14 residues. CDR3 sequence (DNA): TGTGCCAGCAGCTTAACGGGGGCCGAGACTGAAGCTTTCTTT. Translated, it gives CASSLTGAETEAFF.

In its sample, this clone was seen many times. The CDR3, as DNA: TGTGCCAGCAGCCCGAGAGGACTAGCGGGAGCATCCTACAATGAGCAGTTCTTC. It codes for CASSPRGLAGASYNEQFF. V is TRBV7-3 and J is TRBJ2-1; 13 positions agree with TRBD2. Germline V gene sequence: CDR1 SGHTA, CDR2 FQGTGA. The CDR3 covers 18 residues. Trimming removed 5 bases from V and 1 base from J; junction bases left unmatched: 8.

V and J are TRBV2 and TRBJ1-4; D unclear. The CDR3 sequence is 13 residues long. Germline V gene sequence: CDR1 SNHLY, CDR2 FYNNEI. V was trimmed by 3 bases and J by 7 bases, leaving 9 bases between them. CDR3 sequence (DNA): TGTGCCAGCAGTGATCCGGGGTCTGAAAAACTGTTTTTT. Amino acid sequence: CASSDPGSEKLFF.

The rearrangement links TRBV10-2 to TRBJ1-3; D is uncertain. The CDR3 spans 14 residues. Germline CDR1 WSHSY, CDR2 SAAADI. The V and J ends lost 11 bases and 0 bases respectively, with 14 bases between them. The CDR3 here is CAVWQASSGNTIYF. CDR3 coding DNA: TGCGCCGTGTGGCAGGCCTCCTCTGGAAACACCATATATTTT.